This T cell receptor (beta chain) is from a study of OX40 agonist ivuxolimab in advanced cancers. With respect to the entire study: The costimulatory receptor OX40 (CD134) was targeted by ivuxolimab, a fully human IgG2 agonistic monoclonal antibody. Patients were allowed to have had prior anti-PD-1, anti-PD-L1 or anti-CTLA-4 therapy, and around two fifths of the dose-escalation patients had been treated with checkpoint inhibitors. Partial responses were achieved by three dose-escalation patients, of whom one had hepatocellular carcinoma and two had cutaneous melanoma. The paper reports the monotherapy dose-escalation portion (N of about 56 patients) of the phase I ivuxolimab trial. In the dose-escalation cohort, 82.7% of patients were male, and the mean age was approximately 60 years, with a range of about 20 to 90. Intravenous ivuxolimab was administered to patients every 2 weeks at six dose levels: 0.01, 0.1, 0.3, 1.5, 3 and 10 mg/kg. The point of sequencing TCRbeta in the periphery was to test whether ivuxolimab changed TCR sequence diversity and drove clonal T-cell expansion. Of the roughly 51 patients in dose escalation, some 20 had hepatocellular carcinoma, around 15 had melanoma, 9 had renal cell carcinoma and 9 had head and neck cancer.

Patients with a history of autoimmune disease or receiving systemic immunosuppression were excluded from the trial. Peripheral blood for TCR sequencing was collected from all dose cohorts at baseline, on cycle 4 day 1, and on cycle 7 day 1. The samples were taken from a phase I, first-in-human, multicenter, open-label dose-escalation trial of ivuxolimab. Adults with locally advanced or metastatic melanoma, renal cell carcinoma, hepatocellular carcinoma or head and neck squamous cell carcinoma were enrolled in the trial. Before TCR sequencing, CD4+ T cells and CD8+ T cells were sorted from peripheral blood as separate populations. For sequencing of the TCRbeta CDR3 region, genomic DNA was extracted from the sorted cells. The immunoSEQ Assay was used for sequencing of TCRbeta CDR3 regions. TCRdb obtained this table from immuneACCESS and retained in-frame rearrangements with V and J assigned. These tables miss some clones; where compared with another copy, unresolved V genes account for less than half of the shortfall, and the remainder is unexplained. In this sample the table shows about 96,000 clones, roughly 80% of which occur a single time. The top ten constitute about 6% of the sample.

Worth noting for this clone: Its antigen is not yet known. Per-base qualities were not stored, and no clone one base away is much larger.

Study-wide findings and limitations: In partial responders in the 0.1-3.0 mg/kg groups, normalized peripheral clonal expansion was found to be among the lowest, especially among CD8+ T cells. Low levels of normalized T-cell clonal expansion were also seen in some patients who did not respond. Clonal expansion of both CD4+ and CD8+ blood T cells was observed from baseline to week 6 at doses 0.1 to 3.0 mg/kg. The antigen specificity of the peripheral T cells that underwent clonal expansion was not determined. After ivuxolimab, more expanded clones were found on average in CD8+ T cells than in CD4+ T cells.

V was cut back by 3 bases and J by 4 bases, leaving a gap of 12 bases between them. The CDR1 and CDR2 encoded by the germline V gene (reference sequence) are GTSNPN and SVGIG. The CDR3 spans 13 residues, from the cysteine through the phenylalanine. Only CDR3 DNA remains: 39 bases, in frame from the first base. The rearrangement joined TRBV30 to TRBJ1-2, and perhaps TRBD1 as D gene, on 5 matching bases. Sequencing was performed on CD4+ or CD8+ T cells sorted from blood, taken in a trial of the OX40 agonist ivuxolimab. This TCR came from an adult with an advanced solid tumor such as melanoma, head and neck, liver or kidney cancer. The bases are TGTGCCTGGAGCCCCAGGGCCAGCTATGGCTACACCTTC. Its protein is CAWSPRASYGYTF.